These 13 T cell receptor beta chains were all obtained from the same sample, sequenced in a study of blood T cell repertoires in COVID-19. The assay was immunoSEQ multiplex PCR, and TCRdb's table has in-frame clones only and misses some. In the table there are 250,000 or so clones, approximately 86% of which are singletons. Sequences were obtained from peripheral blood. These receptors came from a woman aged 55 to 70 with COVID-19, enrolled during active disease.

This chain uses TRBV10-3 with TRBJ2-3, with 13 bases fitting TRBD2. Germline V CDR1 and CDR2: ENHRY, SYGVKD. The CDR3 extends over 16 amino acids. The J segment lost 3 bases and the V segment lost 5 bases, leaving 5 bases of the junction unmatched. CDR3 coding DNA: TGTGCCATCAGTCGGACTAGCGGGAGCGGGACAGATACGCAGTATTTT. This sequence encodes CAISRTSGSGTDTQYF.

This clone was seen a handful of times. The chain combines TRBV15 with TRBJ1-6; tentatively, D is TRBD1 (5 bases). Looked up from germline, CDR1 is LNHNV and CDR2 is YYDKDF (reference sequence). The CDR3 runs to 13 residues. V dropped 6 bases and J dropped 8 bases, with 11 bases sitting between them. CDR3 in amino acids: CATRAGYDSPLHF. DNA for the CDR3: TGTGCCACCAGGGCAGGGTATGATTCACCCCTCCACTTT.

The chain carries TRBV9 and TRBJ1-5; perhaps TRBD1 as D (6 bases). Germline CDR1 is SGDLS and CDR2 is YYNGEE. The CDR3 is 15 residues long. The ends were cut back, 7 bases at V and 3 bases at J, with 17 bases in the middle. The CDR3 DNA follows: TGTGCCAGCGGGTCCTTTGACAGGACCAATCAGCCCCAGCATTTT. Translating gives CASGSFDRTNQPQHF.

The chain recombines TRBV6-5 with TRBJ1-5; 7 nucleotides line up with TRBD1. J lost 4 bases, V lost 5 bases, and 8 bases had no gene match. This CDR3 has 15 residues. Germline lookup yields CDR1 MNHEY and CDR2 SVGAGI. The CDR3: CASSPPGQRNQPQHF. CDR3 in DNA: TGTGCCAGCAGTCCCCCGGGACAGCGGAATCAGCCCCAGCATTTT.

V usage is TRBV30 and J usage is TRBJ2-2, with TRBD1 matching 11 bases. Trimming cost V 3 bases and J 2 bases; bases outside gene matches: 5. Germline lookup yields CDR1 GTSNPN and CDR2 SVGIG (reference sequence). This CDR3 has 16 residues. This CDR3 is CAWSRGTGGNTGELFF. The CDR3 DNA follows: TGTGCCTGGAGCCGGGGGACAGGGGGAAACACCGGGGAGCTGTTTTTT.

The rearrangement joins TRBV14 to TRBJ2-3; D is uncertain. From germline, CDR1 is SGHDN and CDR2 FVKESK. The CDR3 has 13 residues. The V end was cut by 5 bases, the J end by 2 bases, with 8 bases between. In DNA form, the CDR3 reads TGTGCCAGCAGCGAACGCTACACAGATACGCAGTATTTT. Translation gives CASSERYTDTQYF. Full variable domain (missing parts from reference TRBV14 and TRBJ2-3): EAGVTQFPSHSVIEKGQTVTLRCDPISGHDNLYWYRRVMGKEIKFLLHFVKESKQDESGMPNNRFLAERTGGTYSTLKVQPAELEDSGVYFCASSERYTDTQYFGPGTRLTVL.

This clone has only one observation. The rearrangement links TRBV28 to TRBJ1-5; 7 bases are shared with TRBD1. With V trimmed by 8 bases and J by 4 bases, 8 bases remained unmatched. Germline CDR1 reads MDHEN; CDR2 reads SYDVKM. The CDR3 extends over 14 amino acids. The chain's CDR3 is CASSATGINQPQHF. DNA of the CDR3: TGTGCCAGCTCTGCGACAGGGATAAATCAGCCCCAGCATTTT.

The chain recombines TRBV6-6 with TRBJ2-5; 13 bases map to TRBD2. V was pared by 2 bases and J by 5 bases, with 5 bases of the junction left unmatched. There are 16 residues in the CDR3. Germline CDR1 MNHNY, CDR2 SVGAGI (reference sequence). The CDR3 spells CASSYPGLAGAETQYF. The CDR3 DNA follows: TGTGCCAGCAGTTACCCCGGACTAGCGGGAGCGGAGACCCAGTACTTC.

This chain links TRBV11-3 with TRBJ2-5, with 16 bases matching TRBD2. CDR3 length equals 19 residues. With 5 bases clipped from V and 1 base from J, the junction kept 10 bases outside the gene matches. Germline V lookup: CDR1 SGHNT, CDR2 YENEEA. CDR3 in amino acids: CASSLGLAGGAPGQETQYF. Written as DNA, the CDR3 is TGTGCCAGCAGCCTGGGACTAGCGGGAGGGGCCCCCGGCCAAGAGACCCAGTACTTC.

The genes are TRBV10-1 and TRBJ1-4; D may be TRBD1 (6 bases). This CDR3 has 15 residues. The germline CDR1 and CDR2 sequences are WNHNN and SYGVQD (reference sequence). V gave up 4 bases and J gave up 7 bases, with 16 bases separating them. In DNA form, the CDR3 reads TGCGCCAGCAGTGCCGCCAGGGGTGGAAGTGAAAAACTGTTTTTT. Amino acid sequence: CASSAARGGSEKLFF.

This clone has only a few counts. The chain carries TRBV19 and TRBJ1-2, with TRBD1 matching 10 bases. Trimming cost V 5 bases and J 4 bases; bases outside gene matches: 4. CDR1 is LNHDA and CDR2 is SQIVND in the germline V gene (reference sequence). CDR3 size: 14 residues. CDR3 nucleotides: TGTGCCAGTAGTGACAGGGGGCATGGCTATGGCTACACCTTC. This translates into CASSDRGHGYGYTF.

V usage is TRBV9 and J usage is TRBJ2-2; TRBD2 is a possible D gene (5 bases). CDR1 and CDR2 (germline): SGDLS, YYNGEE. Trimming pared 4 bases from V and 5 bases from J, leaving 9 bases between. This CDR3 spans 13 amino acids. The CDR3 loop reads CASSSRATGELFF. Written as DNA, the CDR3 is TGTGCCAGCAGCTCGCGGGCTACCGGGGAGCTGTTTTTT.

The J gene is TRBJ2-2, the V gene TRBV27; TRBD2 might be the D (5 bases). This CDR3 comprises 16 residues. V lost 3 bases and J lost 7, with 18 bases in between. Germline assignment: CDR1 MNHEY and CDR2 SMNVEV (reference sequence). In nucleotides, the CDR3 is TGTGCCAGCAGTTTCGGGCTGGCGGGCGGAGGCGGGGAGCTGTTTTTT. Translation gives CASSFGLAGGGGELFF.